A selection of T cell receptor beta chains follows, all from one sample in a study of blood T cell repertoires in COVID-19. This table comes from immunoSEQ multiplex PCR, and its TCRdb copy is limited to in-frame clones, with some not included. The sample has roughly 100,000 clones; over 65% are singletons. The sequencing input was peripheral blood. These receptors were obtained from an elderly man with COVID-19, enrolled during active disease. Each CDR3 is given with its conserved first and last residue. A D gene is named only where the DNA matches it firmly. The size entry is marked missing in some rows and otherwise reads once, few, many or a size class.

d_call,clone_size,v_call,j_call,cdr3_nt,cdr3_aa
TRBD1,NA,TRBV9,TRBJ2-5,TGTGCCAGCAGCATAACGACAGGGGGCCGGACCCAGTACTTC,CASSITTGGRTQYF
NA,NA,TRBV23-1,TRBJ1-5,TGCGCCAGCAGTCAACGTCCCAGTCATCAGCCCCAGCATTTT,CASSQRPSHQPQHF
NA,NA,TRBV12-1,TRBJ1-1,TGTGCCAGCAGCCCTATTCTGTTGTTGAACACTGAAGCTTTCTTT,CASSPILLLNTEAFF
NA,NA,TRBV9,TRBJ1-2,TGTGCCAGCGTGAGGGGGTCAGGTGGCTACACCTTC,CASVRGSGGYTF
TRBD2,NA,TRBV5-6,TRBJ2-3,TGTGCCAGCAGTACCGGGACTAGCGGAGGGGATACGCAGTATTTT,CASSTGTSGGDTQYF
NA,NA,TRBV19,TRBJ2-7,TGTGCCAGTAGTAAATTTAGCTCCTACGAGCAGTACTTC,CASSKFSSYEQYF
NA,NA,TRBV7-8,TRBJ2-6,TGTGCCAGCAGCTTATTCGCGACACCCGGGGCCAACGTCCTGACTTTC,CASSLFATPGANVLTF
NA,NA,TRBV9,TRBJ2-1,TGTGCCAGCAGCGTGCGGGACAGCTACAATGAGCAGTTCTTC,CASSVRDSYNEQFF
TRBD1,NA,TRBV28,TRBJ2-7,TGTGCCAGCAGTGCAACCGGGACAGGGCGCTACGAGCAGTACTTC,CASSATGTGRYEQYF
NA,NA,TRBV6-1,TRBJ2-1,TGTGCCAGCAGTGAACCGCCCAGGGTTGAATATGAGCAGTTCTTC,CASSEPPRVEYEQFF
NA,once,TRBV2,TRBJ2-5,TGTGCCAGCAGTCCTGAGCGGGAAGAGACCCAGTACTTC,CASSPEREETQYF
NA,NA,TRBV18,TRBJ2-3,TGTGCCAGCTCACCGGGCCGAACAGATACGCAGTATTTT,CASSPGRTDTQYF
NA,few,TRBV7-2,TRBJ2-7,TGTGCCAGCAGCTTAGCGGGAGACCTCTACGAGCAGTACTTC,CASSLAGDLYEQYF
NA,NA,TRBV15,TRBJ2-3,TGTGCCACCAGCAGAGGAGCTAGCAGGGATACGCAGTATTTT,CATSRGASRDTQYF
NA,once,TRBV7-3,TRBJ2-1,TGTGCCAGCAGCCCCGGGTCCTACAATGAGCAGTTCTTC,CASSPGSYNEQFF
TRBD2,once,TRBV19,TRBJ2-1,TGTGCCAGTAGTGGAACTAGCGGGAGAAATTACAATGAGCAGTTCTTC,CASSGTSGRNYNEQFF
NA,few,TRBV28,TRBJ1-1,TGTGCCAGCAGTTTTATGACAGTGAACACTGAAGCTTTCTTT,CASSFMTVNTEAFF
TRBD1,NA,TRBV28,TRBJ1-4,TGTGCCAGCAGTCGTGGACAGGGAAGGTTTTGGGGTAATGAAAAACTGTTTTTT,CASSRGQGRFWGNEKLFF
TRBD2,once,TRBV5-1,TRBJ2-1,TGCGCCAGCAGCTTGGGACTAGCGGGAAACTCCTACAATGAGCAGTTCTTC,CASSLGLAGNSYNEQFF
TRBD1,NA,TRBV28,TRBJ2-7,TGTGCCAGCAGTCCGCCGGAGGGACAGGCAACCTACGAGCAGTACTTC,CASSPPEGQATYEQYF
NA,NA,TRBV27,TRBJ2-7,TGTGCCAGCAGTCCCACCGGCTACGAGCAGTACTTC,CASSPTGYEQYF
NA,NA,TRBV7-2,TRBJ2-7,TGTGCCAGCAGCCCAAACAGGATAGGGTGGAGATACGAGCAGTACTTC,CASSPNRIGWRYEQYF
NA,NA,TRBV7-9,TRBJ2-7,TGTGCCAGCAGCCATTTCGGCAGGGGCCACGAGCAGTACTTC,CASSHFGRGHEQYF
NA,NA,TRBV6-5,TRBJ1-3,TGTGCCAGCAGTTTCGGACACTCTGGAAACACCATATATTTT,CASSFGHSGNTIYF
NA,once,TRBV28,TRBJ2-7,TGTGCCAGCAGATCCCGGACGGGAAGGGAGCAGTACTTC,CASRSRTGREQYF
TRBD2,NA,TRBV4-2,TRBJ2-1,TGTGCCAGCAGCCAAGAGGGCTCGGCGGGAGTACCTTACAATGAGCAGTTCTTC,CASSQEGSAGVPYNEQFF
TRBD2,NA,TRBV15,TRBJ2-7,TGTGCCACCAGCAGATCCACTAGCGGGAGGGTTGAGCAGTACTTC,CATSRSTSGRVEQYF
NA,NA,TRBV29-1,TRBJ1-1,TGCAGCGGGTCTCTGGGGGGAACTGAAGCTTTCTTT,CSGSLGGTEAFF
NA,NA,TRBV7-2,TRBJ2-3,TGTGCCAGCAGCTTTTCGAGCCCAGATACGCAGTATTTT,CASSFSSPDTQYF
NA,NA,TRBV6-5,TRBJ2-2,TGTGCCAGCATGGAACTAGGTGACACCGGGGAGCTGTTTTTT,CASMELGDTGELFF
NA,NA,TRBV11-2,TRBJ1-3,TGTGCTATAAGCCAGGGGATCTCTGGAAACACCATATATTTT,CAISQGISGNTIYF
TRBD1,few,TRBV6-5,TRBJ1-1,TGTGCCAGCAGCGGGACAGGGCTCACTGAAGCTTTCTTT,CASSGTGLTEAFF